This T cell receptor beta chain is drawn from a study of T cells in localized non-small cell lung cancer. Study-wide findings and caveats: In uninvolved adjacent lung, T cell clonality reached its highest value, exceeding tumor. For the top 100 tumor clones, a median roughly 55 also appeared in adjacent lung.

Germline V gives CDR1 SGDLS, CDR2 YYNGEE. Trimming at V came to 3 bases and at J to 0 bases, leaving 8 bases not matched to a gene. This CDR3 comprises 17 residues. This clone was found once. Its target is not known. Measured with immunoSEQ multiplex PCR; TCRdb has only the in-frame clones, and not every one. The sample consists of 58,000 or so clones, approximately 87% of them appearing once. The chain has TRBV9 and TRBJ1-1, with 10 positions matching TRBD1. This specimen consisted of peripheral blood, obtained before any cancer treatment. The TCR sequence derives from a woman aged 40-75 years with stage I lung adenocarcinoma. The DNA for the CDR3 is TGTGCCAGCAGCGCCGGGACAGGGGTATTTGTGAACACTGAAGCTTTCTTT. Amino acid sequence: CASSAGTGVFVNTEAFF. Full variable domain (outside the CDR3, taken from reference TRBV9 and TRBJ1-1): DSGVTQTPKHLITATGQRVTLRCSPRSGDLSVYWYQQSLDQGLQFLIQYYNGEERAKGNILERFSAQQFPDLHSELNLSSLELGDSALYFCASSAGTGVFVNTEAFFGQGTRLTVV.